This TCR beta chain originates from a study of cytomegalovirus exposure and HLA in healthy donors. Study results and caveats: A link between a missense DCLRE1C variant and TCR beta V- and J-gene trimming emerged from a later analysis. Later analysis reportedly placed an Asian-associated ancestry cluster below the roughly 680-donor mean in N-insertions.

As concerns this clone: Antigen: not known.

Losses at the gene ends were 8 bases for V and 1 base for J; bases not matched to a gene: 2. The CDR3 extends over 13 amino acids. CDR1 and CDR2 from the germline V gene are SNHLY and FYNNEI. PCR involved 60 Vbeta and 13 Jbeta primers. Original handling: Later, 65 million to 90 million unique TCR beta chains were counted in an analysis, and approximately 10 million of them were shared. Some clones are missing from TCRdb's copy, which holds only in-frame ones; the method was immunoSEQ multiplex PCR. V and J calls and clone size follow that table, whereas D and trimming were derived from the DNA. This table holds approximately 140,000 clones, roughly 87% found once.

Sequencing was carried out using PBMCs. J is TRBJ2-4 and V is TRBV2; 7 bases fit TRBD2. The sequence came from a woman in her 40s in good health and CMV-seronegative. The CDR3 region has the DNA TGTGCCAGCGAAGCGGGGGCCAAAAACATTCAGTACTTC. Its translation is CASEAGAKNIQYF.